The source of this T cell receptor (beta chain) is a study of cytomegalovirus exposure and HLA in healthy donors (TCRdb year 2017). In terms of the full investigation: According to an earlier analysis of 587 of the donors, about 180 million T cells yielded roughly 100 million unique TCR beta sequences and more than 250 Gb of sequence data. An early release covering 500 to 750 HLA-typed donors comprised approximately 300 gigabases of sequencing data and tens of millions of unique TCR sequences. Of the approximately 400 genotyped donors, about 84% fell in the genetic ancestry cluster associated with self-reported Caucasian donors. The study aimed to test whether signatures of past pathogen exposure could be identified by cataloging public T cell receptors. The study used immunosequencing to profile the T cell repertoires of approximately 640 subjects and linked those repertoires to cytomegalovirus serostatus. Besides the first cohort of approximately 710 subjects, a separate validation cohort made up of 120 different subjects was used. High-throughput TCR immunosequencing, statistical association of individual TCRs with disease status, and machine learning were combined to predict cytomegalovirus infection status. To study patterns of TCR occurrence, a later analysis re-analyzed previously published TCR beta repertoires from under 750 donors and added high-resolution HLA genotyping. The later analysis used no new phenotypic data to find candidate immune exposures, relying instead on TCR beta sequences and their occurrence across donors. An earlier analysis of approximately 640 of the donors applied high-throughput TCR beta sequencing to assess whether each TCR beta V gene segment acted as functional or pseudogenic. Donor age, sex, ethnicity and CMV serostatus were compiled alongside the repertoire data. Genome-wide SNP genotypes for about 65% of the roughly 670 donors were used in a later genetic analysis, which treated that subset as a discovery cohort. All discovery cohort repertoires had been generated on a single sequencing platform. Both class I and class II loci were covered by HLA typing, at four-digit resolution. The number of typed donors differed by locus: about 620-640 for A, B, C, DRB1 and DQB1; 500 to 550 for DQA1; 606 for DPA1; and around 470 for DPB1. Roughly 5 DR-DQ haplotypes were handled as single units for association and clustering, since linkage in the cohort was strong. Among roughly 400 genotyped donors of the cohort, an average of 235,054 unique TCR beta nucleotide sequences were sequenced per donor, around a sixth of them non-productive.

The cohort was made up of about 610 healthy bone marrow donors. At the time of sampling, all cohort members were nominally healthy, though unrecorded immune exposures were likely present. The donor tested CMV seropositive, placing the donor among the approximately 290 seropositive members of the cohort. Each donor provided a peripheral blood sample, and peripheral blood mononuclear cells were used for TCR beta sequencing. The Qiagen DNeasy Blood Extraction Kit was used to extract genomic DNA from the blood cell samples. Library construction relied on the immunoSEQ multiplex PCR assay. A mixture of 60 forward primers for TCR Vbeta segments and 13 reverse primers for TCR Jbeta segments was used in the multiplex PCR. The CDR3 region of rearranged TCR beta genes was amplified from genomic DNA by a multiplex PCR assay. The amplified TCR beta libraries were sequenced on the Illumina HiSeq System as 87-base-pair reads. Processing in the source paper ran as follows. In a later analysis, 70 million to 95 million unique TCR beta chains were counted across the 666 repertoires, and around 10 million of these chains were shared by at least two donors. To remove PCR and sequencing errors, raw reads were error-corrected and collapsed into unique sequences using a nearest-neighbor algorithm that merged closely related sequences. To assign V, D and J gene segments, CDR3 sequences were aligned to IMGT reference sequences. Each retained sequence needed at least a six-nucleotide match to both a V gene segment and a J gene segment. Rearrangements were called productive when the CDR3 lacked stop codons and stayed in frame with V and J; all others were non-productive. Following IMGT convention, CDR3 was defined as the stretch from the second conserved V-encoded cysteine up to the conserved J-encoded phenylalanine. The earlier analysis of roughly 590 of the donors excluded sequences that lacked an unambiguous match to a single V gene segment. In an earlier analysis of approximately 590 of the donors, V segments were called functional above 56.7% productive rearrangements and were called segregating when the between-donor standard deviation exceeded 5%. A statistical classification framework was developed to diagnose cytomegalovirus status using the catalog of TCR beta chain sequences. In a later analysis, V and J genes were assigned by comparing TCR nucleotide sequences against IMGT/GENE-DB human TR gene sequences. The TCRdist pipeline was used in a later analysis to assign CDR3 sequences and most-parsimonious VDJ recombination scenarios. In a later analysis, each TCR beta chain was defined by its CDR3 amino acid sequence together with its V-gene family, and reads without a unique V-gene family were excluded. To address suspected cross-contamination and a sequencing artifact, a later analysis removed under 600 highly shared, low-generation-probability nucleotide sequences. In a later analysis, a clonal expansion index was calculated for each public chain from normalized within-repertoire ranks of inferred template counts. In a later analysis, generation probabilities were computed with a VDJ recombination model fitted to out-of-frame rearrangements, and the resulting probabilities were checked against IGoR. In a later analysis, TCR-TCR, TCR-HLA and TCR-CMV co-occurrence was scored with hypergeometric tests, and a repertoire-size bias correction was applied to TCR pairs. In a later analysis, false discovery rates were estimated by permuting HLA or CMV assignments 20 times. In a later analysis, co-occurring TCRs were grouped with DBSCAN, and TCRdist sequence similarity was added when clustering was performed within HLA-allele-positive subsets. Repertoires with fewer than 30,000 or more than 120,000 public chains, plus five repertoires with anomalous nucleotide sharing, were excluded from co-occurrence clustering. Drawn from immuneACCESS, this table holds only the in-frame rearrangements with V and J called that TCRdb kept. Clones are partly lost; checked studies trace under half to an unresolved V gene and leave the rest unexplained. That table furnishes V, J and clone size, whereas the DNA furnished D and trimming. In this sample the table shows under 100,000 clones, 62% of which occur a single time. In total, the top ten clones hold 5.5% of the sample.

Here is what the overall study found, with its caveats: In a later analysis, the rate of TCR association differed among HLA loci, with DRB1 alleles having the most associated TCRs and HLA-C alleles having the fewest. The cohort was sequenced for TCR beta chains only, and without alpha or paired-chain data the features that could be detected were limited. Linkage disequilibrium might explain the correlated functional status among segregating V segments, but an unknown experimental factor could not be ruled out. In an earlier analysis of approximately 590 of the donors, most TCR beta V segments were observed in productive rearrangements about 90% or about 30% of the time, broadly matching IMGT annotations. A later analysis associated 16,951 TCR beta sequences with specific HLA alleles at a false discovery rate of 0.05. In a later analysis, most CMV-associated TCR beta chains were found to appear HLA-restricted, with HLA associations seemingly driven largely by CMV exposure. According to a later analysis, parvovirus B19, influenza, CMV and Epstein-Barr virus appeared linked to several top co-occurrence clusters. Because counts were too low, about 17 rarely observed V segments, including chromosome 9 orphons, were excluded from the earlier analysis of 500 to 700 of the donors. In a later genetic analysis, fewer N-insertions in productive TCRs were reported among donors in an Asian-associated ancestry cluster than the approximately 630-donor mean. An association between a missense DCLRE1C variant and V-gene and J-gene trimming of TCR beta chains was found in a later genetic analysis and replicated in an independent cohort. The classifier was reported to diagnose cytomegalovirus status with high specificity and sensitivity in both the original cohort and the validation cohort. When HLA alleles, especially DR and DQ, strongly co-occurred, TCR associations were difficult to assign to individual alleles. Compared with equally common non-associated chains, HLA-associated TCR beta chains in a later analysis were more clonally expanded and had lower generation probabilities. In vitro tests confirmed that a few of the cytomegalovirus-associated TCR beta chains recognize cytomegalovirus antigens. According to the authors, the approach could potentially be generalized to other disease states and immunological phenotypes. A cluster of highly shared sequence variants was judged likely to be a technical artifact of the sequencing pipeline. Because HLA typing was unavailable for some donors at each locus, only the typed subset was used in association tests. CMV serostatus was the only immune exposure information available for the cohort. Because the 87-base-pair reads could not distinguish some IMGT-functional V segments, including TRBV6-2 and TRBV6-3, those segments were excluded. A further reported finding was that TCR beta sequences accurately predicted the HLA-A and HLA-B alleles for most subjects in the first cohort. In the study, around 160 TCR beta chains were listed as associated with cytomegalovirus. While some public TCRs were present in many individuals, most TCR sequences turned up only very rarely across donors. The presence/absence analyses assumed that sequencing depth was roughly uniform across donors, and that assumption may not be true.

The germline V gene provides CDR1 SQVTM and CDR2 ANQGSEA. V loses 8 bases, J loses 6 bases, and the germline ends lie 19 bases apart. The CDR3 sequence holds 13 residues, the cysteine and phenylalanine included. Of the read, only the CDR3 DNA is kept; its 39 bases are in frame from base 1. A note on this clone: What antigen it recognizes has not been identified. Per-nucleotide qualities are absent, and no much larger clonotype sits a single base away.

Source material: PBMCs. The TCR originated in a woman aged 30 to 39 in good health and CMV-seropositive. This receptor chain uses TRBV29-1 and TRBJ1-2, with an unclear D gene assignment. The CDR3 sequence is CSPYPVGGDGYTF. The DNA reads TGCAGCCCCTACCCTGTTGGAGGCGATGGCTACACCTTC.